The 9 T cell receptor beta chains presented below share a single source sample, sequenced in a study of blood T cell repertoires in COVID-19. Sequenced by immunoSEQ multiplex PCR; TCRdb stores in-frame clones only, minus some. The repertoire holds approximately 480,000 clones, with 75% to 90% as singletons. The specimen sequenced was PBMCs or T cells enriched from blood (not recorded which). All receptors come from a woman under 30 who had recovered from COVID-19.

The chain joins TRBV15 to TRBJ1-4, with D uncertain. Between the trimmed V and J ends, which lost 0 bases and 11 bases, there was a span of 13 bases. The CDR3 contains 14 residues. CDR1 is LNHNV and CDR2 is YYDKDF in the germline V gene (reference sequence). The CDR3 loop reads CATSREGIMRKLFF. The CDR3 DNA is TGTGCCACCAGCAGAGAGGGTATAATGAGGAAACTGTTTTTT.

This chain uses TRBV10-3 with TRBJ1-1; 8 nucleotides align to TRBD1. The germline CDR1 and CDR2 sequences are ENHRY and SYGVKD. The CDR3 extends over 15 amino acids. Trimming removed 2 bases from V and 8 bases from J; junction bases left unmatched: 10. CDR3 nucleotide sequence: TGTGCCATCAGTGAGCAGGGGACAGGAATGTACGAAGCTTTCTTT. Amino acid sequence: CAISEQGTGMYEAFF.

There are a few counts of this clone. The chain carries TRBV27 and TRBJ1-5; possible D gene TRBD1, 6 bases. Germline V gene data show CDR1 as MNHEY and CDR2 as SMNVEV (reference sequence). V was clipped by 8 bases and J by 4 bases, with 21 bases between them. This CDR3 spans 16 amino acids. CDR3 nucleotides: TGTGCCAGCGGAGGTTCAGGGGAATTTGGAAATCAGCCCCAGCATTTT. Protein sequence: CASGGSGEFGNQPQHF.

This clone came up many times. The chain couples TRBV7-2 to TRBJ1-1; 7 bases line up with TRBD1. CDR1 is SGHTA and CDR2 is FQGNSA in the germline V gene. CDR3 length: 15 residues. J was trimmed by 2 bases and V by 1 base; bases with no gene match: 4. Here the CDR3 reads CASSLVGTVNTEAFF. Written as DNA, the CDR3 is TGTGCCAGCAGCTTAGTTGGGACAGTAAACACTGAAGCTTTCTTT. Full variable domain (rest looked up from reference TRBV7-2 and TRBJ1-1): GAGVSQSPSNKVTEKGKDVELRCDPISGHTALYWYRQSLGQGLEFLIYFQGNSAPDKSGLPSDRFSAERTGGSVSTLTIQRTQQEDSAVYLCASSLVGTVNTEAFFGQGTRLTVV.

The chain recombines TRBV28 with TRBJ2-7, with D tentatively TRBD1 (6 bases). Trimming stripped 6 bases from V and 4 bases from J, with 16 bases between. CDR3 length: 14 residues. CDR1 MDHEN and CDR2 SYDVKM come from the germline V gene. DNA of the CDR3: TGTGCCAGCAGGACCGCCAAGGACAGATACGAGCAGTACTTC. It translates to CASRTAKDRYEQYF.

The chain employs TRBV5-6 and TRBJ1-4; no clear D. The CDR3 sequence is 14 residues long. Germline CDR1 reads SGHDT; CDR2 reads YYEEEE. Trimming removed 1 base at V and 4 bases at J, with 8 bases between. CDR3 protein: CASSLMKLNEKLFF. DNA of the CDR3: TGTGCCAGCAGCTTGATGAAGCTTAATGAAAAACTGTTTTTT.

The rearrangement uses TRBV15 and TRBJ2-6, with D maybe TRBD1 (5 bases). This CDR3 region has 18 residues. V shed 3 bases and J shed 0 bases, with 15 bases lying between them. CDR1 is LNHNV and CDR2 is YYDKDF in the germline V gene (reference sequence). The CDR3 DNA sequence: TGTGCCACCAGCAGGGGTTCAGGGCTAAGCTCTGGGGCCAACGTCCTGACTTTC. Encoded protein: CATSRGSGLSSGANVLTF.

The rearrangement joins TRBV3-1 (or the pseudogene TRBV3-2) to TRBJ1-2; TRBD1 agrees at 8 bases. The CDR3 length is 13 residues. Germline assignment: CDR1 LGHDT and CDR2 YNNKEL (reference sequence). J gave up 6 bases and V 2 bases, and 2 bases lay outside the gene matches. DNA for the CDR3: TGTGCCAGCAGCCAACAGGGGGCGGATGGCTACACCTTC. Its protein product is CASSQQGADGYTF.

The genes are TRBV12-5 and TRBJ1-2, with a weak D call TRBD1 (5 bases). This CDR3 spans 13 amino acids. V was shortened by 5 bases and J by 8 bases, with 15 bases between the two germline ends. The germline gives CDR1 LGHNT, CDR2 FRNRAP. This chain's CDR3 is CASGAGHFEGYTF. The CDR3 nucleotides read TGTGCTAGTGGTGCCGGACACTTCGAAGGCTACACCTTC.